This TCR beta chain was obtained from a study of shared T cell receptors in the human thymus. The CDR3 is made up of 14 amino acids. Trimming shortened V by 4 bases and J by 0 bases, and 11 bases separated the two germline ends. CDR1 is SGHRS and CDR2 is YFSETQ in the germline V gene. Libraries were prepared by immunoSEQ multiplex PCR; TCRdb keeps only in-frame clonotypes and omits some of them. The data show some 400,000 clones, with approximately 95% seen just once and approximately 0.02% held by the top ten. The chain is built from TRBV5-1 and TRBJ2-7; a possible D gene is TRBD1 (6 bases). The source is a human donor. The specimen was thymocytes. This chain's CDR3 is CASSLRTASYEQYF. The DNA of the CDR3 is TGCGCCAGCAGCCTGCGGACAGCCTCCTACGAGCAGTACTTC. Full variable domain (outside the CDR3, taken from reference TRBV5-1 and TRBJ2-7): KAGVTQTPRYLIKTRGQQVTLSCSPISGHRSVSWYQQTPGQGLQFLFEYFSETQRNKGNFPGRFSGRQFSNSRSEMNVSTLELGDSALYLCASSLRTASYEQYFGPGTRLTVT.